These 16 T cell receptor beta chains share one sample of origin, sequenced in a study of neurological immune-mediated disorders. TCRdb called the 5' RACE reads again in MiXCR, with one record for every CDR3 protein. The sample contains tens of thousands of distinct CDR3 sequences, over 6% of which appear only once. The source material was CD4+ T cells from blood. All receptors come from a woman aged 40-49 years in good health.

This clonotype appeared many times. The junction shows a germline mismatch at one end, possibly a read error. The chain is built from TRBV5-1 and TRBJ2-5; perhaps TRBD2 as D (6 bases). The V gene's germline CDR1 is SGHRS and CDR2 YFSETQ. The CDR3 spans 11 residues. In DNA, the CDR3 is TGCGCCAGCAGCTTCGAGAAACTAGCAAACTTC. Translated, it gives CASSFEKLANF.

In this sample, this clonotype turned up a few times. V and J are TRBV19 and TRBJ2-1; 7 nucleotides align to TRBD1. Trimming at V came to 8 bases and at J to 4 bases, leaving 8 bases not matched to a gene. The germline CDR1 and CDR2 sequences are LNHDA and SQIVND (reference sequence). The CDR3 loop spans 14 amino acids. This chain's CDR3 is CASRRRGFYNEQFF. DNA for the CDR3: TGTGCCAGTCGTCGCAGGGGGTTTTACAATGAGCAGTTCTTC.

This clonotype was found many times. The gene calls are TRBV4-3 and TRBJ2-3, with no clear D. The CDR3 spans 18 residues. CDR1 LGHNA and CDR2 YSLEER come from the germline V gene. Deletions cut 1 base from V and 4 bases from J, with 21 bases between. Here the CDR3 DNA reads TGCGCCAGCAGCCAAGGGGTGATGGCCACCGCGTACCCAGATACGCAGTATTTT. Amino acids: CASSQGVMATAYPDTQYF.

This clonotype was counted ten times or more. The chain couples TRBV5-1 to TRBJ1-1, with 8 bases matching TRBD1. Per germline, CDR1 SGHRS and CDR2 YFSETQ. The J segment lost 0 bases and the V segment lost 0 bases, leaving 4 bases of the junction unmatched. CDR3 length equals 16 residues. The CDR3 here is CASSLGTGLMNTEAFF. The CDR3 DNA reads as TGCGCCAGCAGCTTGGGGACAGGGCTCATGAACACTGAAGCTTTCTTT.

This clonotype appeared many times. The J gene is TRBJ2-5, the V gene TRBV18; D might be TRBD2 (5 bases). The germline V and J ends were trimmed by 1 base and 5 bases, with 14 bases remaining between them. This CDR3 comprises 15 residues. Germline CDR1 KGHSH, CDR2 LQKENI. CDR3: CASSPQTGIGETQYF. CDR3 DNA: TGTGCCAGCTCACCACAAACCGGGATCGGCGAGACCCAGTACTTC. Full variable domain (missing parts from reference TRBV18 and TRBJ2-5): NAGVMQNPRHLVRRRGQEARLRCSPMKGHSHVYWYRQLPEEGLKFMVYLQKENIIDESGMPKERFSAEFPKEGPSILRIQQVVRGDSAAYFCASSPQTGIGETQYFGPGTRLLVL.

This clonotype was detected ten times or more. V and J are TRBV7-2 and TRBJ2-2, with TRBD2 identical over 10 bases. V gave up 5 bases and J gave up 3 bases; unmatched junction bases: 6. The CDR3 runs 16 residues. Germline-derived CDR1 and CDR2 are SGHTA and FQGNSA. The CDR3 loop is CASSKREGLHTGELFF. CDR3 in DNA: TGTGCCAGCAGCAAGCGGGAGGGTCTGCACACCGGGGAGCTGTTTTTT.

This clonotype was seen repeatedly, ten times or more. The rearrangement uses TRBV20-1 and TRBJ1-6; 8 positions agree with TRBD1. Germline CDR1 DFQATT, CDR2 SNEGSKA (reference sequence). This CDR3 contains 17 residues. Germline trimming cut 6 bases from V and 7 bases from J; bases unmatched to any gene: 17. The CDR3 is CSAILGTGTGKNSPLHF. CDR3 bases: TGCAGTGCCATCCTGGGCACCGGGACAGGCAAAAATTCACCCCTCCACTTT.

Ten or more counts support this clonotype. V is TRBV7-6 and J is TRBJ1-5, with D possibly TRBD1 on 5 matching bases. This CDR3 contains 14 residues. The germline CDR1 and CDR2 sequences are SGHVS and FNYEAQ. V shed 1 base and J shed 4 bases, with 8 bases lying between them. Here the CDR3 reads CASSLVRGNQPQHF. CDR3 DNA sequence: TGTGCCAGCAGCTTAGTTCGGGGGAATCAGCCCCAGCATTTT.

The table lists this clonotype with many counts. V is TRBV20-1 and J is TRBJ2-1; TRBD2 is a possible D gene (7 bases). V lost 1 base and J lost 12, with 16 bases in between. Germline V lookup: CDR1 DFQATT, CDR2 SNEGSKA (reference sequence). The CDR3 totals 13 residues. DNA for the CDR3: TGCAGTGCTAGAGCCGGGGGGCCCCTCGGGCAGTTCTTC. Its protein is CSARAGGPLGQFF.

This clonotype counts as medium-sized (0.01 to 0.1%). Written as DNA, the CDR3 is TGTGCCAGCAGCCAAGGAAGGGCGCTAAGCTCCTACGAGCAGTACTTC. As protein: CASSQGRALSSYEQYF. This chain joins TRBV3-1 and TRBJ2-7; D gene uncertain. From germline, CDR1 is LGHDT and CDR2 YNNKEL (reference sequence). V gave up 1 base and J gave up 0 bases, with 13 bases separating them. This CDR3 has 16 amino acids.

In this sample, this clonotype turned up many times. The chain carries TRBV20-1 and TRBJ2-7; the match to TRBD2 covers 11 bases. The germline CDR1 and CDR2 sequences are DFQATT and SNEGSKA (reference sequence). V lost 1 base and J lost 4; bases outside the gene matches: 6. The CDR3 sequence is 15 residues long. The CDR3 DNA reads TGCAGTGCTAGAGGTGTAACTAGCGGGGGTTACGAGCAGTACTTC. Translated: CSARGVTSGGYEQYF.

This clonotype was found many times. The chain recombines TRBV9 with TRBJ1-1; D possibly corresponds to TRBD1 (6 bases). The CDR3 has 18 residues. Between the trimmed V and J ends, which lost 0 bases and 0 bases, there was a span of 18 bases. Germline CDR1 and CDR2: SGDLS and YYNGEE. Here the CDR3 DNA reads TGTGCCAGCAGCGTAGTGGGGGGGGCGTTCAGGGTGAACACTGAAGCTTTCTTT. The encoded protein is CASSVVGGAFRVNTEAFF.

This clonotype occurred many times. The CDR3 bases are TGCAGTGCTAGAGATTTGGGGGGGGATGGGATCACTGAAGCTTTCTTT. The encoded protein is CSARDLGGDGITEAFF. The chain joins TRBV20-1 to TRBJ1-1; D might be TRBD1 (5 bases). Trimming removed 0 bases at V and 4 bases at J, with 18 bases between. Germline V gene sequence: CDR1 DFQATT, CDR2 SNEGSKA (reference sequence). This CDR3 contains 16 residues.

In its sample, this clonotype was seen many times. The chain joins TRBV10-3 to TRBJ2-7; TRBD2 aligns across 8 bases. V trimming: 10 bases; J trimming: 4 bases; junction bases outside the gene matches: 6. Germline lookup yields CDR1 ENHRY and CDR2 SYGVKD. The CDR3 length is 12 residues. CDR3 region: CATKAGEYEQYF. CDR3 coding DNA: TGTGCCACTAAAGCGGGAGAGTACGAGCAGTACTTC.

This clonotype was seen ten or more times. This chain connects TRBV7-2 to TRBJ2-1; 8 nucleotides line up with TRBD2. From germline, CDR1 is SGHTA and CDR2 FQGNSA. The CDR3 spans 15 residues. Trimming cost V 5 bases and J 5 bases; bases outside gene matches: 8. CDR3 residues: CASSRSGRSDNEQFF. CDR3 coding DNA: TGTGCCAGCAGCCGAAGCGGGAGAAGTGACAATGAGCAGTTCTTC.

This clonotype was counted ten times or more. V is TRBV5-1 and J is TRBJ2-7; 8 bases map to TRBD2. Trimming cost V 3 bases and J 4 bases; bases outside gene matches: 6. Germline CDR1 is SGHRS and CDR2 is YFSETQ. The CDR3 spans 14 residues. CDR3 sequence reads: CASSSGGLGYEQYF. In DNA, the CDR3 is TGCGCCAGCAGCTCGGGGGGGCTCGGGTACGAGCAGTACTTC.